These T cell receptor beta chains were read from a single sample in a study of T-cell reconstitution after alpha-beta-depleted transplantation in children. TCRdb processed the PCR reads anew with MiXCR; each CDR3 protein has one entry. The data hold about 640,000 distinct CDR3 sequences, with 10% to 15% observed a single time. The input for sequencing was PBMCs, mostly from graft donor cells, taken 360 days after TCRalphabeta/CD19-depleted stem cell transplant. Source of these receptors: a male patient younger than 18 who had a stem cell transplant for acute myeloid leukemia, so the T cells may come from the graft donor. Both conserved end residues are part of each CDR3. The order of the fields is clone size, V gene, J gene, D gene, CDR3 protein, CDR3 DNA. A D gene is named only where the DNA matches it firmly. Clone size, where shown, is once, few, many, or a class for clones that have expanded.

NA	TRBV29-1	TRBJ2-7	NA	CSVIARFYEQYF	TGCAGCGTGATTGCGCGGTTCTACGAGCAGTACTTC
few	TRBV11-1	TRBJ2-6	NA	CASSLMEVERDSGANVLTF	TGTGCCAGCAGCTTAATGGAGGTGGAGAGGGACTCTGGGGCCAACGTCCTGACTTTC
NA	TRBV9	TRBJ2-3	TRBD1	CASSARPGTGFDTDTQYF	TGTGCCAGCAGCGCCCGTCCCGGGACAGGGTTCGACACAGATACGCAGTATTTT
many	TRBV6-2/TRBV6-3	TRBJ2-2	NA	CASSYDLAPIGELFF	TGTGCCAGCAGCTACGACCTAGCTCCGATTGGGGAGCTGTTTTTT
NA	TRBV20-1	TRBJ2-7	NA	CSARVRRHLVEQYF	TGCAGTGCTAGAGTCCGCAGGCACCTGGTCGAGCAGTACTTC
many	TRBV29-1	TRBJ2-5	NA	CSVEEGGGETQYF	TGCAGCGTTGAAGAGGGGGGAGGAGAGACCCAGTACTTC
NA	TRBV7-2	TRBJ2-7	TRBD2	CASSTGTSGSDEQYF	TGTGCCAGCAGCACCGGGACTAGCGGGAGCGACGAGCAGTACTTC
few	TRBV7-2	TRBJ2-5	TRBD2	CASSRSGIQETQYF	TGTGCCAGCAGTCGTAGCGGGATACAAGAGACCCAGTACTTC
NA	TRBV7-9	TRBJ2-1	NA	CASSFSRTEINYNEQFF	TGTGCCAGCAGCTTCTCCCGGACAGAGATCAATTACAATGAGCAGTTCTTC
NA	TRBV12-3/TRBV12-4	TRBJ1-1	NA	CASRLGGRNTEAFF	TGTGCCAGCAGGTTAGGGGGGAGGAACACTGAAGCTTTCTTT
NA	TRBV5-1	TRBJ2-3	TRBD2	CASSRLAGVLRDTQYF	TGCGCCAGCAGCCGCCTAGCGGGAGTATTGCGGGATACGCAGTATTTT
NA	TRBV28	TRBJ2-7	TRBD2	CASSFPSGTGEQYF	TGTGCCAGCAGTTTTCCTAGCGGGACGGGGGAGCAGTACTTC
NA	TRBV5-1	TRBJ1-1	TRBD1	CASSLARGRTEAFF	TGCGCCAGCAGCTTGGCCAGGGGGCGGACTGAAGCTTTCTTT
NA	TRBV9	TRBJ2-2	NA	CASRNREVNTGELFF	TGTGCCAGCAGGAACAGGGAGGTGAACACCGGGGAGCTGTTTTTT
many	TRBV29-1	TRBJ2-1	TRBD1	CSVKGTGFNEQFF	TGCAGCGTTAAAGGGACAGGGTTCAATGAGCAGTTCTTC
few	TRBV18	TRBJ2-1	TRBD2	CASSPTSGRAYNEQFF	TGTGCCAGCTCACCAACTAGCGGGAGAGCTTACAATGAGCAGTTCTTC
NA	TRBV19	TRBJ2-7	NA	CASSIVAASYEQYF	TGTGCCAGTAGTATTGTAGCGGCTTCCTACGAGCAGTACTTC
few	TRBV6-5	TRBJ2-3	NA	CASSYDDSADTQYF	TGTGCCAGCAGTTACGACGACAGTGCAGATACGCAGTATTTT
many	TRBV20-1	TRBJ2-3	TRBD2	CSAQGTSGRIDGDTQYF	TGCAGTGCCCAAGGGACTAGCGGGAGGATTGACGGAGATACGCAGTATTTT
NA	TRBV3-1	TRBJ2-2	TRBD1	CASSQRGRTGELFF	TGTGCCAGCAGCCAGAGGGGGCGCACCGGGGAGCTGTTTTTT
NA	TRBV24-1	TRBJ2-1	TRBD2	CATSDPGLAAYNEQFF	TGTGCCACCAGTGATCCTGGACTAGCGGCCTACAATGAGCAGTTCTTC
NA	TRBV12-3/TRBV12-4	TRBJ2-1	NA	CASSFYRDSTEQFF	TGTGCCAGCAGCTTCTACCGGGACTCCACTGAGCAGTTCTTC
NA	TRBV12-3/TRBV12-4	TRBJ2-5	TRBD2	CASRLLAGAPGTQYF	TGTGCCAGCAGACTGCTAGCGGGAGCCCCGGGGACCCAGTACTTC
NA	TRBV29-1	TRBJ2-7	TRBD2	CSVVGQGGAPYEQYF	TGCAGCGTTGTGGGGCAGGGAGGGGCCCCCTACGAGCAGTACTTC
many	TRBV4-1	TRBJ2-1	NA	CASSQEGPPRRDEQFF	TGCGCCAGCAGCCAAGAGGGACCCCCTCGGCGCGATGAGCAGTTCTTC
NA	TRBV10-3	TRBJ2-3	NA	CATRLVASDTQYF	TGTGCCACCCGACTAGTCGCATCAGATACGCAGTATTTT
few	TRBV28	TRBJ2-7	NA	CASTPDHYEQYF	TGTGCCAGCACCCCGGACCATTACGAGCAGTACTTC
NA	TRBV20-1	TRBJ2-7	NA	CSAPGDTNYLYEQYF	TGCAGTGCCCCAGGGGACACCAATTACCTCTACGAGCAGTACTTC
NA	TRBV9	TRBJ2-3	NA	CASSAISASTDTQYF	TGTGCCAGCAGCGCCATATCCGCTAGCACAGATACGCAGTATTTT
NA	TRBV7-2	TRBJ2-7	TRBD2	CASSPSGTSGAYEQYF	TGTGCCAGCAGCCCATCCGGGACTAGCGGAGCCTACGAGCAGTACTTC
NA	TRBV5-1	TRBJ2-3	TRBD1	CASILDRGPRDTQYF	TGCGCCAGCATACTGGACAGGGGGCCTAGAGATACGCAGTATTTT
few	TRBV7-9	TRBJ2-7	NA	CASSPYGRTYEQYF	TGTGCCAGCAGTCCCTACGGGCGTACCTACGAGCAGTACTTC
NA	TRBV28	TRBJ1-5	NA	CASSFRGLSQPQHF	TGTGCCAGCAGTTTCAGAGGGTTAAGTCAGCCCCAGCATTTT
NA	TRBV12-3/TRBV12-4	TRBJ2-1	NA	CASSGDFDNEQFF	TGTGCCAGCAGTGGGGACTTCGACAATGAGCAGTTCTTC
NA	TRBV11-1	TRBJ2-7	NA	CASSFRDLVSSEQYF	TGTGCCAGCAGCTTCCGGGACTTAGTATCCTCCGAGCAGTACTTC
few	TRBV4-2	TRBJ2-5	TRBD2	CASSQESGGGRYQETQYF	TGTGCCAGCAGCCAAGAATCGGGAGGTGGCCGATACCAAGAGACCCAGTACTTC
many	TRBV7-8	TRBJ2-7	TRBD1	CASSFNQGDYEQYF	TGTGCCAGCAGCTTTAACCAGGGGGACTACGAGCAGTACTTC
few	TRBV7-8	TRBJ2-3	TRBD2	CASTPVTSGSGDTQYF	TGTGCCAGCACCCCCGTGACTAGCGGGTCGGGAGATACGCAGTATTTT
NA	TRBV3-1	TRBJ2-1	NA	CASSRRTDNNEQFF	TGTGCCAGCAGCCGACGGACAGACAACAATGAGCAGTTCTTC
few	TRBV20-1	TRBJ2-5	NA	CSASWTVETQYF	TGCAGTGCTAGCTGGACAGTGGAGACCCAGTACTTC
NA	TRBV4-2	TRBJ2-7	TRBD2	CASSQDPTSGGPYEQYF	TGTGCCAGCAGCCAAGACCCGACTAGCGGTGGGCCCTACGAGCAGTACTTC
NA	TRBV7-3	TRBJ2-1	NA	CASSQTSRIVQFF	TGTGCCAGCAGCCAAACGTCCCGGATCGTGCAGTTCTTC
many	TRBV5-1	TRBJ2-1	TRBD1	CASSPRQGSSYNEQFF	TGCGCCAGCAGCCCTAGACAGGGGTCGTCCTACAATGAGCAGTTCTTC
few	TRBV28	TRBJ2-7	TRBD2	CASSLRAGGAYEQYF	TGTGCCAGCAGTTTACGAGCGGGAGGAGCCTACGAGCAGTACTTC
NA	TRBV29-1	TRBJ2-2	TRBD2	CSVEDLGGVQNTGELFF	TGCAGCGTTGAAGATCTTGGGGGGGTTCAGAACACCGGGGAGCTGTTTTTT
few	TRBV2	TRBJ1-2	NA	CASIDKSYGYTF	TGTGCCAGCATAGACAAGAGCTATGGCTACACCTTC
NA	TRBV27	TRBJ2-3	NA	CASSLSPLVRGPPQYF	TGTGCCAGCAGTTTATCCCCCTTGGTCAGGGGACCCCCGCAGTATTTT
NA	TRBV3-1	TRBJ2-1	TRBD1	CASSRVDREQFF	TGTGCCAGCAGCCGAGTGGACAGGGAGCAGTTCTTC
many	TRBV28	TRBJ1-2	TRBD1	CASSPSGGQGYGYTF	TGTGCCAGCAGTCCTTCTGGGGGACAGGGGTATGGCTACACCTTC
few	TRBV12-3/TRBV12-4	TRBJ2-1	TRBD2	CASRGIAGGQSYNEQFF	TGTGCCAGCAGGGGTATAGCGGGAGGGCAATCCTACAATGAGCAGTTCTTC
many	TRBV20-1	TRBJ2-3	TRBD2	CSASIYWLADTDTQYF	TGCAGTGCTAGCATCTACTGGCTAGCGGACACAGATACGCAGTATTTT
few	TRBV7-2	TRBJ1-1	NA	CASTRIMGGNTEAFF	TGTGCCAGCACCCGAATAATGGGAGGGAACACTGAAGCTTTCTTT
NA	TRBV12-3/TRBV12-4	TRBJ2-7	NA	CASSYGLRSLYEQYF	TGTGCCAGCAGTTACGGTCTTAGGTCCCTCTACGAGCAGTACTTC
NA	TRBV5-3	TRBJ2-1	NA	CARSFKRFNNEQFF	TGTGCCAGAAGCTTTAAGCGTTTCAACAATGAGCAGTTCTTC